This is a list of T cell receptor beta chains from one sample in a study of blood T cell repertoires in COVID-19. Sequencing used immunoSEQ multiplex PCR; TCRdb keeps in-frame clones, though not all of them. The data contain around 230,000 clones, around 83% of them singletons. Sequences were obtained from peripheral blood. The origin of the receptors is a man aged 35 to 55 who had recovered from COVID-19. Each CDR3 is given with its conserved first and last residue. A D gene is named only where the DNA matches it firmly. Clone size is given for some rows only: seen once, a few or many times, or a class if the clone is expanded.

>TRBV5-6|-|TRBD2|TRBJ2-3
CASSLVLGGGDTQYF
TGTGCCAGCAGCTTGGTGTTGGGCGGGGGAGATACGCAGTATTTT
>TRBV24-1|-|-|TRBJ1-5
CATPPRVDSDNQPQHF
TGTGCCACCCCGCCGAGGGTGGACTCAGACAATCAGCCCCAGCATTTT
>TRBV5-4|-|-|TRBJ2-1
CASSRTYYNEQFF
TGTGCCAGCAGCCGGACTTACTACAATGAGCAGTTCTTC
>TRBV10-2|-|TRBD2|TRBJ2-2
CASSESPGLAGGRTGELFF
TGCGCCAGCAGTGAGTCGCCGGGACTAGCGGGAGGACGCACCGGGGAGCTGTTTTTT
>TRBV29-1|-|-|TRBJ1-1
CSVVGRMNTEAFF
TGCAGCGTTGTGGGCAGGATGAACACTGAAGCTTTCTTT
>TRBV7-9|-|TRBD1|TRBJ2-2
CASTVNQVQARGQDTGELFF
TGTGCCAGCACCGTCAATCAAGTTCAAGCCAGGGGGCAAGACACCGGGGAGCTGTTTTTT
>TRBV6-2/TRBV6-3|-|-|TRBJ1-5
CASSWGRAQPQHF
TGTGCCAGCAGTTGGGGGCGAGCACAGCCCCAGCATTTT
>TRBV7-2|-|-|TRBJ2-1
CASSLGTPLEQFF
TGTGCCAGCAGCTTAGGGACACCCCTAGAGCAGTTCTTC
>TRBV2|-|TRBD1|TRBJ1-4
CASRDRVEKLFF
TGTGCCAGCAGAGACAGGGTTGAAAAACTGTTTTTT
>TRBV9|-|-|TRBJ1-1
CASSVEYWTEAFF
TGTGCCAGCAGCGTCGAATACTGGACTGAAGCTTTCTTT
>TRBV5-4|once|-|TRBJ2-5
CASSGDWAGTQYF
TGTGCCAGCAGCGGGGACTGGGCCGGGACCCAGTACTTC
>TRBV9|-|TRBD2|TRBJ2-1
CASSVARRGGYNEQFF
TGTGCCAGCAGCGTAGCTAGACGGGGGGGCTACAATGAGCAGTTCTTC
>TRBV9|-|TRBD2|TRBJ2-7
CASSPRASGSSYEQYF
TGTGCCAGCAGCCCCCGGGCCAGCGGGAGTTCCTACGAGCAGTACTTC
>TRBV6-2/TRBV6-3|-|TRBD2|TRBJ2-1
CASSLLAGVDEQFF
TGTGCCAGCAGTTTGTTAGCGGGAGTCGATGAGCAGTTCTTC
>TRBV6-5|-|TRBD1|TRBJ1-6
CASSTDRGSPLHF
TGTGCCAGCAGTACCGACAGGGGTTCACCCCTCCACTTT
>TRBV19|-|-|TRBJ2-7
CASSTRDRSYEQYF
TGTGCCAGTAGTACTCGGGATAGGTCCTACGAGCAGTACTTC
>TRBV15|-|TRBD1|TRBJ1-2
CATSAGQGNYGYTF
TGTGCCACCAGCGCGGGACAGGGTAACTATGGCTACACCTTC
>TRBV2|-|TRBD2|TRBJ2-1
CASRVGTSGTRGEQFF
TGTGCCAGCAGGGTCGGGACTAGCGGTACGAGAGGTGAGCAGTTCTTC
>TRBV5-1|-|TRBD1|TRBJ1-4
CASSLQGFGEKLFF
TGCGCCAGCAGCTTACAGGGGTTCGGTGAAAAACTGTTTTTT
>TRBV11-2|-|TRBD2|TRBJ2-7
CASSLDPTSGRGSYEQYF
TGTGCCAGCAGCTTAGATCCGACTAGCGGGAGGGGCTCCTACGAGCAGTACTTC
>TRBV7-8|-|-|TRBJ2-1
CASSLRLGINEQFF
TGTGCCAGCAGCCTCAGGCTTGGTATCAATGAGCAGTTCTTC
>TRBV5-1|few|-|TRBJ2-6
CASRGGYSGANVLTF
TGCGCCAGCAGAGGGGGTTACTCTGGGGCCAACGTCCTGACTTTC
>TRBV6-2/TRBV6-3|once|TRBD2|TRBJ2-3
CASSFSGGHTDTQYF
TGTGCCAGCAGTTTTAGCGGGGGGCACACAGATACGCAGTATTTT
>TRBV4-1|once|-|TRBJ1-2
CASSQDNQYGYTF
TGCGCCAGCAGCCAAGATAATCAGTATGGCTACACCTTC
>TRBV12-3/TRBV12-4|-|-|TRBJ2-7
CASSQGGTGQYF
TGTGCCAGCAGCCAAGGGGGTACAGGGCAGTACTTC
>TRBV30|-|-|TRBJ1-1
CAWDRQELNTEAFF
TGTGCCTGGGACCGACAGGAACTGAACACTGAAGCTTTCTTT
>TRBV19|-|TRBD1|TRBJ2-5
CASSSPTGGQRETQYF
TGTGCCAGTAGTTCCCCGACAGGGGGACAGAGAGAGACCCAGTACTTC
>TRBV5-8|-|-|TRBJ1-1
CASSLGQMNTEAFF
TGTGCCAGCAGCTTGGGTCAGATGAACACTGAAGCTTTCTTT
>TRBV7-2|-|TRBD2|TRBJ2-5
CASSPWGAGGETQYF
TGTGCCAGCAGCCCGTGGGGGGCGGGGGGAGAGACCCAGTACTTC
>TRBV5-1|-|-|TRBJ2-2
CASSLGVTANTGELFF
TGCGCCAGCAGCTTGGGAGTGACAGCGAACACCGGGGAGCTGTTTTTT
>TRBV9|-|TRBD1|TRBJ1-6
CASSEGTGAGSPLHF
TGTGCCAGCAGCGAGGGGACAGGGGCAGGATCACCCCTCCACTTT
>TRBV12-3/TRBV12-4|-|TRBD2|TRBJ2-1
CASRASGGVEQFF
TGTGCCAGCAGGGCTAGCGGGGGGGTAGAGCAGTTCTTC
>TRBV6-5|-|-|TRBJ1-4
CASRGLSEKLFF
TGTGCCAGCAGGGGCCTTAGTGAAAAACTGTTTTTT
>TRBV2|-|-|TRBJ1-5
CASSVPRDQPQHF
TGTGCCAGCAGTGTACCCAGGGATCAGCCCCAGCATTTT
>TRBV5-6|-|-|TRBJ2-2
CASSDTGRGNTGELFF
TGTGCCAGCAGCGATACAGGGCGTGGGAACACCGGGGAGCTGTTTTTT
>TRBV3-1/TRBV3-2|-|TRBD2|TRBJ2-1
CASSPRLAGGEQFF
TGTGCCAGCAGCCCCCGACTAGCGGGGGGCGAGCAGTTCTTC
>TRBV6-5|once|-|TRBJ2-2
CASLSGHPNTGELFF
TGTGCCAGCTTATCGGGACATCCGAACACCGGGGAGCTGTTTTTT
>TRBV29-1|-|-|TRBJ1-5
CSVGPGGGGQPQHF
TGCAGCGTTGGACCCGGGGGGGGCGGGCAGCCCCAGCATTTT
>TRBV7-2|-|-|TRBJ2-5
CASSLVGQGGTQYF
TGTGCCAGCAGCTTAGTAGGCCAGGGGGGGACCCAGTACTTC
>TRBV3-1/TRBV3-2|-|TRBD1|TRBJ1-2
CASSARQGAVWNYGYTF
TGTGCCAGCAGCGCCAGACAGGGGGCCGTCTGGAACTATGGCTACACCTTC
>TRBV7-2|-|TRBD2|TRBJ2-7
CASSSRLAGFLSYEQYF
TGTGCCAGCAGCTCCCGACTAGCGGGGTTCCTATCCTACGAGCAGTACTTC
>TRBV21-1|few|-|TRBJ1-3
CASSKVGGPGNTIYF
TGTGCCAGCAGCAAAGTGGGAGGCCCTGGAAACACCATATATTTT
>TRBV15|-|TRBD1|TRBJ2-2
CATSGAGGSAGELFF
TGTGCCACCAGCGGGGCAGGGGGCAGCGCCGGGGAGCTGTTTTTT
>TRBV4-3|once|-|TRBJ1-2
CASSQETTGIYGYTF
TGCGCCAGCAGCCAAGAAACGACAGGCATCTATGGCTACACCTTC
>TRBV4-1|few|TRBD1|TRBJ2-2
CASSQVDRTNTGELFF
TGCGCCAGCAGCCAAGTGGACAGGACGAACACCGGGGAGCTGTTTTTT
>TRBV30|-|TRBD1|TRBJ1-2
CAWKEQGFLYGYTF
TGTGCCTGGAAGGAACAGGGGTTCCTCTATGGCTACACCTTC
>TRBV27|-|TRBD1|TRBJ1-5
CASSPLGTGNQPQHF
TGTGCCAGCAGTCCCCTCGGGACAGGCAATCAGCCCCAGCATTTT
>TRBV7-2|-|TRBD1|TRBJ2-5
CASSTGGQETQYF
TGTGCCAGCTCTACAGGGGGCCAGGAGACCCAGTACTTC